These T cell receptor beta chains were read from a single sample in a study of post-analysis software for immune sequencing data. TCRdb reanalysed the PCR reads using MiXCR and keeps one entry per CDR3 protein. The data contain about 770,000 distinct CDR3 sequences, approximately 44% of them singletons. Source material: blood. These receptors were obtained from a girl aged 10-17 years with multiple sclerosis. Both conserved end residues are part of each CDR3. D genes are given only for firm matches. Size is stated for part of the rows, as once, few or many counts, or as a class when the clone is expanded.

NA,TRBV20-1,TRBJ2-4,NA,TGCAGTGCTAGAATTACAGGGAGTCTAGCCAAAAACATTCAGTACTTC,CSARITGSLAKNIQYF
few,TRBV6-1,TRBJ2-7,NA,TGTGCCAGCAGTGAAACTAGCTTTTCCTACGAGCAGTACTTC,CASSETSFSYEQYF
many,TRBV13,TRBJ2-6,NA,TGTGCCAGCAGCCTTGGACAGACCTCTGGGGCCAACGTCCTGACTTTC,CASSLGQTSGANVLTF
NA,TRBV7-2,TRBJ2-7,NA,TGTGCCAGCAGCCCAACGGCCGGGACTGGGCTCTACGAGCAGTACTTC,CASSPTAGTGLYEQYF
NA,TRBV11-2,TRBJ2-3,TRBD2,TGTGCCAGCAACAGCGGGAGGATCACAGATACGCAGTATTTT,CASNSGRITDTQYF
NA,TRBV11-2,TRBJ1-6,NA,TGTGCCAGCAGCTTAGGTCCAGGGGAGAATTCACCCCTCCACTTT,CASSLGPGENSPLHF
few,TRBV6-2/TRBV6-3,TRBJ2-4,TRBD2,TGTGCCAGCAGAACAGGATCTAGCGGTTCCAAAAACATTCAGTACTTC,CASRTGSSGSKNIQYF
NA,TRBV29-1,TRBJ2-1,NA,TGCAGCGCAGCACACAATGAGCAGTTCTTC,CSAAHNEQFF
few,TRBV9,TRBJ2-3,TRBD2,TGTGCCAGCAGCGGGAGCGTAGCGGGAGCAGATACGCAGTATTTT,CASSGSVAGADTQYF
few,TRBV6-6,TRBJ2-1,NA,TGTGCCAGCAGTTTTAACAGTGGCAATGAGCAGTTCTTC,CASSFNSGNEQFF
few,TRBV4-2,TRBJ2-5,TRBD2,TGTGCCAGCAGCAGGGCGGGAGGAAGGGCAGAGACCCAGTACTTC,CASSRAGGRAETQYF
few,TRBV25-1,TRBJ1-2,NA,TGTGCCAGCAGTGAGCCAGGAGGGGGCTATGGCTACACCTTC,CASSEPGGGYGYTF
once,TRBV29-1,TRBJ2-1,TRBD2,TGCAGCGTTGAGGGCGGGACTAGCCCCTACAATGAGCAGTTCTTC,CSVEGGTSPYNEQFF
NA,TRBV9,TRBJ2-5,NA,TGTGCCAGCAGCGTAGCCGGCAGGGGGGGCGTAGAGACCCAGTACTTC,CASSVAGRGGVETQYF
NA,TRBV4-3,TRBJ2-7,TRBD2,TGCGCCAGCAGCCAAGATTTACCAGCGGGAGGCTACGAGCAGTACTTC,CASSQDLPAGGYEQYF
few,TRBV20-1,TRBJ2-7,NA,TGCAGTGCCCCGGGAGCTAGCTCCTACGAGCAGTACTTC,CSAPGASSYEQYF
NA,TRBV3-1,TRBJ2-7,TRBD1,TGTGCCAGCAGCCAAGCGGCGACAGGGACCAACGAGCAGTACTTC,CASSQAATGTNEQYF
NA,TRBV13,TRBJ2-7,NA,TGTGCCAGCAGCATTCGGGGACGGAGTCACTACGAGCAGTACTTC,CASSIRGRSHYEQYF
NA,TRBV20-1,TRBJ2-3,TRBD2,TGCAGTGCTAGGGATGGGCTAGCGGGAGGCCCCCCAGATACGCAGTATTTT,CSARDGLAGGPPDTQYF
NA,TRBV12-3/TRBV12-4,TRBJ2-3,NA,TGTGCCAGCAGTAAACTCGGGCCACAACAAGATACGCAGTATTTT,CASSKLGPQQDTQYF
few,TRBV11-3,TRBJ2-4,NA,TGTGCCAGCAGCTTAGATAGTAGGAGTACCAAAAACATTCAGTACTTC,CASSLDSRSTKNIQYF
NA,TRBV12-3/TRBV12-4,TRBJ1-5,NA,TGTGCCAGCAGCTTCCAGAGAGGGATGGATCAGCCCCAGCATTTT,CASSFQRGMDQPQHF
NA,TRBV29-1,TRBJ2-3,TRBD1,TGCAGCGTTGATCTCGACAGGGGGAGAGCAGATACGCAGTATTTT,CSVDLDRGRADTQYF
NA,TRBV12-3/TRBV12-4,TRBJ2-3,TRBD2,TGTGCCAGCAGTCCTCCCCTAGCGGGAGGGTACGATACGCAGTATTTT,CASSPPLAGGYDTQYF
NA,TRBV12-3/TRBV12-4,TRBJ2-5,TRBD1,TGTGCCGGCAGTCCCACACCTTTGGGACAGCCCCAGTACTTC,CAGSPTPLGQPQYF
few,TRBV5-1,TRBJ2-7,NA,TGCGCCAGCAGCTTGGGGTCCGTATCCTACGAGCAGTACTTC,CASSLGSVSYEQYF
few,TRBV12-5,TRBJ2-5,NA,TGTGCTAGTGGCCCTGGACTCACGTACCAAGAGACCCAGTACTTC,CASGPGLTYQETQYF
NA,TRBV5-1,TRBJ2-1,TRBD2,TGCGCCAGCAGCTTGGTATCCAGCGGGGGCTATGAGCAGTTCTTC,CASSLVSSGGYEQFF
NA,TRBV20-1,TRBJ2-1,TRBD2,TGCAGTGCTGTTAGCGGGAGGTGGAATGAGCAGTTCTTC,CSAVSGRWNEQFF
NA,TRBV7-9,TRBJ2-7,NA,TGTGCCAGCAGCTCCAAAGCGAGCTCCTACGAGCAGTACTTC,CASSSKASSYEQYF
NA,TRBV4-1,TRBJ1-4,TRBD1,TGCGCCAGCAGCCCCGAGGGACAGGGCTATGAAAAACTGTTTTTT,CASSPEGQGYEKLFF
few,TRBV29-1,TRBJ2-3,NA,TGCAGCGGGACACGCGCGGATACGCAGTATTTT,CSGTRADTQYF
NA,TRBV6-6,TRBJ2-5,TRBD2,TGTGCCAGCAGTTACTCGAAGGTAGCGGGCGATCAAGAGACCCAGTACTTC,CASSYSKVAGDQETQYF
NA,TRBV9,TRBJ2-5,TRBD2,TGTGCCAGCAGCGCAACTAGCGGGCCCCAAGAGACCCAGTACTTC,CASSATSGPQETQYF
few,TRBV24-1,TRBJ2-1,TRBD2,TGTGCCACCACAGCGGGGGGCAATGAGCAGTTCTTC,CATTAGGNEQFF
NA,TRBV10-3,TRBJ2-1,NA,TGTGCCATCAAACAGGACCCAATTGGCAATGAGCAGTTCTTC,CAIKQDPIGNEQFF
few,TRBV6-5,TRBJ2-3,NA,TGTGCCAGCAGTACCCCGGGAGATGGCACAGATACGCAGTATTTT,CASSTPGDGTDTQYF
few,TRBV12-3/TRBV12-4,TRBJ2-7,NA,TGTGCCAGCAGACCTCCCTGGGGGCCGGACTACGAGCAGTACTTC,CASRPPWGPDYEQYF
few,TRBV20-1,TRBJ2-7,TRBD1,TGCAGTGCTAGAGATCAGGGACAGGGAACCTACGAGCAGTACTTC,CSARDQGQGTYEQYF
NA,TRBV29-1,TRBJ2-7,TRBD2,TGCAGCGTTATGGGACTAGCGGGAGTCTTGAACGAGCAGTACTTC,CSVMGLAGVLNEQYF
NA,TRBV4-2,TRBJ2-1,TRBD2,TGTGCCAGCAGCCCAATAGATCGACTAGCGGGCAATGAGCAGTTCTTC,CASSPIDRLAGNEQFF
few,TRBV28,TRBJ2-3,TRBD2,TGTGCCAGCCTACTAGCGGGAGGTGGCACAGATACGCAGTATTTT,CASLLAGGGTDTQYF
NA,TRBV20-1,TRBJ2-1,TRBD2,TGCAGTGCGCGTGCCTGGACTAGCATCGATGAGCAGTTCTTC,CSARAWTSIDEQFF
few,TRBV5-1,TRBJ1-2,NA,TGCGCCAGCAGCCAAAATACGGCTAACTATGGCTACACCTTC,CASSQNTANYGYTF
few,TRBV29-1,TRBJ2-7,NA,TGCACCTCACGGCCCATCGCGAGCGAGCAGTACTTC,CTSRPIASEQYF
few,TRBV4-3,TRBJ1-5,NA,TGCGCCAGCAGCCAAGACGGTACTAGCAATCAGCCCCAGCATTTT,CASSQDGTSNQPQHF
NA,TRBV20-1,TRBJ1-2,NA,TGCAGTGCTAGCGACGCTGGAACAGTCGACTATGGCTACACCTTC,CSASDAGTVDYGYTF
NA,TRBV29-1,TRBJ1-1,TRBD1,TGCAGCGCAACAGGGGGCATGGTCGCTGAAGCTTTCTTT,CSATGGMVAEAFF
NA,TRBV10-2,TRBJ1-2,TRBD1,TGCGCCAGCAGGGATCCGACAGGGAGGACTTATGGCTACACCTTC,CASRDPTGRTYGYTF
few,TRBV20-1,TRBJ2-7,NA,TGCAGTGCTAGAGATCAGGTTTTCAACGAGCAGTACTTC,CSARDQVFNEQYF
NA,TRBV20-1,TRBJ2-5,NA,TGCAGTGCTAGCGTGACTAGAGAGACCCAGTACTTC,CSASVTRETQYF
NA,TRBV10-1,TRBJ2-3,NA,TGCGCCAGCAGTGACCAGTTCACAGATACGCAGTATTTT,CASSDQFTDTQYF
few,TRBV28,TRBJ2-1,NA,TGTGCCAGCAGTTTAAGTGGGAGCCTAGCCAATGAGCAGTTCTTC,CASSLSGSLANEQFF
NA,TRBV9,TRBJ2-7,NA,TGTGCCAGCAGCGTAGCACTAGTTCCCTACGAGCAGTACTTC,CASSVALVPYEQYF
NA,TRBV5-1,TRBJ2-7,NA,TGCGCCAGCAGCTTAAGACGGAGCGAGCAGTACTTC,CASSLRRSEQYF
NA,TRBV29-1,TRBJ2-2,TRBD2,TGCAGCGCCCTAGGACTAGCGGGAATCGGGGAGCTGTTTTTT,CSALGLAGIGELFF
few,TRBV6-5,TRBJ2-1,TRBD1,TGTGCCAGCAGCCAAGGACAGGAGCGCTACAATGAGCAGTTCTTC,CASSQGQERYNEQFF
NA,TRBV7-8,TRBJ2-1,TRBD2,TGTGCCAGCAGCTCCCCAGGACTAGCGGCCTCCTACAATGAGCAGTTCTTC,CASSSPGLAASYNEQFF